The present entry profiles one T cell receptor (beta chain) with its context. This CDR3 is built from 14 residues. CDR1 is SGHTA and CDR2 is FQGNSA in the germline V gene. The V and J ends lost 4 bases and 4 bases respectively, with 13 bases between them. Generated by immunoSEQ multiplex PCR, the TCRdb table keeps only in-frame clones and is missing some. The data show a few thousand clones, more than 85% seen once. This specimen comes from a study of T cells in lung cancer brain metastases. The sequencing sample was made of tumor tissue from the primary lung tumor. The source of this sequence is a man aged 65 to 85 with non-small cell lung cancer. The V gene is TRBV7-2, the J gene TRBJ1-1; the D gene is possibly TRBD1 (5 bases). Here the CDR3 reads CASSSGRTGTEAFF. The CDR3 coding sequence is TGTGCCAGCAGCTCGGGACGGACGGGCACTGAAGCTTTCTTT.